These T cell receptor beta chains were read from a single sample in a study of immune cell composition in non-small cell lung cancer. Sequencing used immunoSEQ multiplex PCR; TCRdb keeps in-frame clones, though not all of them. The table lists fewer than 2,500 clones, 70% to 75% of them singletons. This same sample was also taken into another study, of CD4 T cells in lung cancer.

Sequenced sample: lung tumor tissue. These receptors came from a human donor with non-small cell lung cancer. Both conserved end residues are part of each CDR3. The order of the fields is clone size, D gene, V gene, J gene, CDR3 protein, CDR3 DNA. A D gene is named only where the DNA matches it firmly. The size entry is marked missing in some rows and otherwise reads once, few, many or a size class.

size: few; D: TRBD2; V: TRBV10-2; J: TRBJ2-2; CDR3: CASNPAGDTGELFF; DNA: TGCGCCAGCAATCCAGCGGGAGACACCGGGGAGCTGTTTTTT
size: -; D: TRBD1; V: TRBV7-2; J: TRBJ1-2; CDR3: CASSLVLGQGSGYTF; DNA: TGTGCCAGCAGCTTAGTTTTGGGACAGGGCTCTGGCTACACCTTC
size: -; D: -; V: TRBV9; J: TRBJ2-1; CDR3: CASSPNFGHNEQFF; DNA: TGTGCCAGCAGCCCGAATTTTGGGCACAATGAGCAGTTCTTC
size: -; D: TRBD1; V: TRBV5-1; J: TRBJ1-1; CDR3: CASSLPFGQGGVNTEAFF; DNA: TGCGCCAGCAGCTTGCCGTTCGGACAGGGAGGGGTGAACACTGAAGCTTTCTTT
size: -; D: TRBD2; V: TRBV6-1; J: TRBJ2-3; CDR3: CASSEASGSTDTQYF; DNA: TGTGCCAGCAGTGAAGCTAGCGGGAGCACAGATACGCAGTATTTT
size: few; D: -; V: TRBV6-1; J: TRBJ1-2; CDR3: CASSEYPPGTYGYTF; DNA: TGTGCCAGCAGTGAATATCCGCCAGGGACATATGGCTACACCTTC
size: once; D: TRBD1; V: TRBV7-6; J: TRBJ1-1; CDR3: CASSLVMGQGMNTEAFF; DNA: TGTGCCAGCAGCTTAGTGATGGGACAGGGGATGAACACTGAAGCTTTCTTT
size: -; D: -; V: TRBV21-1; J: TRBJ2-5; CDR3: CASSKGGQGAILEQETQYF; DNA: TGTGCCAGCAGCAAAGGTGGACAGGGGGCTATCTTGGAACAAGAGACCCAGTACTTC
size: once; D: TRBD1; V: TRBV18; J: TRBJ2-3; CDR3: CASSPGQGGTDTQYF; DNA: TGTGCCAGCTCACCGGGACAGGGAGGCACAGATACGCAGTATTTT
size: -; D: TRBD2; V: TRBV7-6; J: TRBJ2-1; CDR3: CASSFAGAKDEQFF; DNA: TGTGCCAGCAGCTTCGCGGGAGCTAAGGATGAGCAGTTCTTC
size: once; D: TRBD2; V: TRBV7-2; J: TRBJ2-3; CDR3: CASSRGLAGVNTQYF; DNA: TGTGCCAGCAGCCGGGGACTAGCGGGAGTAAATACGCAGTATTTT
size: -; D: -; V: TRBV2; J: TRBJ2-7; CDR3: CASSESGATYEQYF; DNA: TGTGCCAGCAGTGAGTCAGGCGCAACCTACGAGCAGTACTTC
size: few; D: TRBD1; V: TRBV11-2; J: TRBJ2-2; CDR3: CASSFGTGGFSGELFF; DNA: TGTGCCAGCAGCTTTGGGACAGGGGGCTTTAGCGGGGAGCTGTTTTTT
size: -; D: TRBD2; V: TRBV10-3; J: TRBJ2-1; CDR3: CAISESTSFDEQFF; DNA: TGTGCCATCAGTGAGTCGACTAGCTTCGATGAGCAGTTCTTC
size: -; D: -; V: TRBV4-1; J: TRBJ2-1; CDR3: CASSLVAAGYNEQFF; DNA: TGCGCCAGCAGCCTCGTCGCTGCGGGATACAATGAGCAGTTCTTC
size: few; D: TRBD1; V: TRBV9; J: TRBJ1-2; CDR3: CASSVDSDRGYGYTF; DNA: TGTGCCAGCAGCGTAGACAGCGACAGGGGGTATGGCTACACCTTC
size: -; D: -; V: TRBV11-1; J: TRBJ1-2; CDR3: CASSLGSGTYGYTF; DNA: TGTGCCAGCAGCTTAGGCTCGGGAACCTATGGCTACACCTTC
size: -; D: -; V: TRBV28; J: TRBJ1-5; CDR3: CASSPSRNGAQPQHF; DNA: TGTGCCAGCAGTCCCTCAAGGAATGGAGCTCAGCCCCAGCATTTT
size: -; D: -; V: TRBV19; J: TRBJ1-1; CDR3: CASRLGVERTEAFF; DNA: TGTGCCAGTAGACTCGGGGTTGAAAGGACTGAAGCTTTCTTT
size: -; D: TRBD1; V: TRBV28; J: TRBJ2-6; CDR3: CASNSGGAGANVLTF; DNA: TGTGCCAGCAATTCAGGGGGCGCTGGGGCCAACGTCCTGACTTTC
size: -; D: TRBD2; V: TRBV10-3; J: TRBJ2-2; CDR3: CAIKGGSVGTGELFF; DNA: TGTGCCATCAAGGGCGGGAGTGTAGGGACCGGGGAGCTGTTTTTT
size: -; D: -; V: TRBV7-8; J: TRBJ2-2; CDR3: CASSLAEWSGELFF; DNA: TGTGCCAGCAGCTTAGCCGAGTGGTCCGGGGAGCTGTTTTTT
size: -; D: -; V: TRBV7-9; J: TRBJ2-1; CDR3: CASTLSIYEQFF; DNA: TGTGCCAGCACTTTAAGCATCTATGAGCAGTTCTTC
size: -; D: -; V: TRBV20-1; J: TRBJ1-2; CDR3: CSAPFNYGYTF; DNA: TGCAGTGCTCCGTTTAACTATGGCTACACCTTC
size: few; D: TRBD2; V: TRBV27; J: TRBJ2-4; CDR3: CASSQTSGRDVIGAKNIQYF; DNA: TGTGCCAGCAGTCAGACTAGCGGGAGAGATGTTATAGGAGCCAAAAACATTCAGTACTTC
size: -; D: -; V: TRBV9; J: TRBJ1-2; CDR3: CASSGEGLYGYTF; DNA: TGTGCCAGCAGCGGGGAGGGTCTCTATGGCTACACCTTC
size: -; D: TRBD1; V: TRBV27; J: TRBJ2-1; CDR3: CASSPTSFPGQGVNEQFF; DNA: TGTGCCAGCAGTCCCACCTCTTTCCCGGGACAGGGGGTCAATGAGCAGTTCTTC
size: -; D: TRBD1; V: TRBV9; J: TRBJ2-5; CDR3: CASSGDRQETQYF; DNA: TGTGCCAGCAGCGGGGACAGACAAGAGACCCAGTACTTC
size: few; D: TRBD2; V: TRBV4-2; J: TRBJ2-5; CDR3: CASSQDGVAGGKKETQYF; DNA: TGTGCCAGCAGCCAAGATGGGGTAGCGGGAGGGAAGAAAGAGACCCAGTACTTC
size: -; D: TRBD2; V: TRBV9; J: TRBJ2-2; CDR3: CASSSTGFTGGGELFF; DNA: TGTGCCAGCAGTTCTACCGGCTTCACGGGGGGCGGGGAGCTGTTTTTT
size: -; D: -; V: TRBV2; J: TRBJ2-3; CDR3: CAREQGTDTQYF; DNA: TGTGCCAGGGAACAGGGAACAGATACGCAGTATTTT
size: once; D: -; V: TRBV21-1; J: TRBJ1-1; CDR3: CASSLARWRGQDTEAFF; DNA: TGTGCCAGCAGCCTAGCCCGGTGGAGGGGGCAAGACACTGAAGCTTTCTTT
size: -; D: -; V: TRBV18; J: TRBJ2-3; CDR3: CASSPAGSSLTQYF; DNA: TGTGCCAGCTCTCCCGCGGGCTCCTCTTTAACGCAGTATTTT
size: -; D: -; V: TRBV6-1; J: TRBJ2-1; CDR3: CASRGEVRYNEQFF; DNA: TGTGCCAGCCGAGGAGAGGTAAGGTACAATGAGCAGTTCTTC
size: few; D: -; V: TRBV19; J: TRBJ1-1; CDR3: CAITRGRPATEAFF; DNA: TGTGCCATCACTCGGGGTAGGCCGGCCACTGAAGCTTTCTTT
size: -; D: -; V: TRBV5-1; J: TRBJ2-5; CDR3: CASSLENPGTETQYF; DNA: TGCGCCAGCAGCTTGGAAAACCCGGGAACAGAGACCCAGTACTTC
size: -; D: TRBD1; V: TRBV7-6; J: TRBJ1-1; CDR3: CASSTTGGTEAFF; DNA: TGTGCCAGCAGCACTACAGGGGGCACTGAAGCTTTCTTT
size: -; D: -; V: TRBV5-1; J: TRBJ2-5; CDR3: CASSLGPGDQETQYF; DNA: TGCGCCAGCAGCTTGGGGCCCGGGGACCAAGAGACCCAGTACTTC
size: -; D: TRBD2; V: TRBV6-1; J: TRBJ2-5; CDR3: CASSEGERETETQYF; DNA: TGTGCCAGCAGTGAAGGAGAGCGGGAGACTGAGACCCAGTACTTC
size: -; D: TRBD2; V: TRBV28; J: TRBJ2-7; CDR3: CASSLGGRGYEQYF; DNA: TGTGCCAGCAGCTTGGGCGGGAGGGGTTACGAGCAGTACTTC
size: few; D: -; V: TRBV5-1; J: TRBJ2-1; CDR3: CASCPGWGNNEQFF; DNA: TGCGCCAGCTGCCCGGGCTGGGGCAACAATGAGCAGTTCTTC
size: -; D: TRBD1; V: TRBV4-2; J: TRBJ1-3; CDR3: CASSQEGTGKFGNTIYF; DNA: TGTGCCAGCAGCCAAGAAGGGACAGGGAAATTCGGAAACACCATATATTTT
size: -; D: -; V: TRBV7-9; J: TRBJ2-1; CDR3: CASRWVGDNEQFF; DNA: TGTGCCAGCAGATGGGTGGGAGACAATGAGCAGTTCTTC
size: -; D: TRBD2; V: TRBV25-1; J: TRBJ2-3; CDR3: CASSSGREGDTQYF; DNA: TGTGCCAGCAGTAGCGGGAGGGAGGGAGATACGCAGTATTTT
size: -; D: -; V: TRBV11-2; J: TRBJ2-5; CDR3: CASSLQSQETQYF; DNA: TGTGCCAGCAGCTTACAGTCCCAAGAGACCCAGTACTTC
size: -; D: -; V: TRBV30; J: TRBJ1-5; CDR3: CAWSNGGPNQPQHF; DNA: TGTGCCTGGAGTAACGGGGGGCCCAATCAGCCCCAGCATTTT
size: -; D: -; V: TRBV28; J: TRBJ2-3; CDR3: CASSPHRGSTDTQYF; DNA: TGTGCCAGCAGTCCGCACCGGGGGAGCACAGATACGCAGTATTTT
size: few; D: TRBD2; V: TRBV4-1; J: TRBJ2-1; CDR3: CASSQGAGGSYNEQFF; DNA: TGCGCCAGCAGCCAAGGAGCGGGAGGGTCCTACAATGAGCAGTTCTTC
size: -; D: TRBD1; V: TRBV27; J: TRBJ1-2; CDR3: CASRPQGQGYGYTF; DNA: TGTGCCAGCAGGCCCCAGGGACAGGGATATGGCTACACCTTC
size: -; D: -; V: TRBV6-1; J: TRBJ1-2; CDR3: CASSERLAGDGYTF; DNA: TGTGCCAGCAGTGAAAGATTGGCAGGGGATGGCTACACCTTC
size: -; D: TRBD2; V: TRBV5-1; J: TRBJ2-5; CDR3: CASSSSPPGLALETQYF; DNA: TGCGCCAGCAGCTCATCTCCCCCGGGACTAGCGTTGGAGACCCAGTACTTC
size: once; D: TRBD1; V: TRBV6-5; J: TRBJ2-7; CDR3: CASSLGTGSGEQYF; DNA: TGTGCCAGCAGCCTTGGGACAGGGTCGGGGGAGCAGTACTTC
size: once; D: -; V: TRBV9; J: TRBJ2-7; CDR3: CASSSGNSYEQYF; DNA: TGTGCCAGCAGCTCAGGAAACTCCTACGAGCAGTACTTC